Described below is a single T cell receptor beta chain sequence and its context. The source of the sample is a study of shared clonotypes between healthy human individuals. Whole-study context: The people who gave samples were a couple of women and three men aged 18 to 49.

CDR1 and CDR2 from the germline V gene are SGHVS and FNYEAQ. V lost 6 bases to trimming and J lost 1 base, with 19 bases between them. This CDR3 has 17 amino acids. Deep was the level at which the assay was run. Authors' data handling: With immunoSEQ giving junction-only sequences and no quality scores, filtering differed. Libraries were prepared by immunoSEQ multiplex PCR; TCRdb keeps only in-frame clonotypes and omits some of them. V and J calls and clone size are as listed in that table; D and trimming were resolved from the DNA. The sample carries 2 million to 2.5 million clones, approximately 90% recorded once.

The rearrangement links TRBV7-6 to TRBJ1-5; D may be TRBD1 (5 bases). The TCR originated in a man in his late teens or twenties in good health. Some clones in this sample may be carry-over from other donors' samples. Sequenced: naive CD4+ T cells from PBMCs. Indicated subset: CD45RA+ positively selected. The CDR3 is CASRSDNEGWSNQPQHF. The CDR3 coding sequence is TGTGCCAGCAGATCGGACAACGAGGGATGGAGCAATCAGCCCCAGCATTTT.